This TCR beta chain derives from a study of T cell repertoires in ileal Crohn's disease. Looking at the study overall: Thiopurines (about eleven) or anti-TNF agents (about 19) were given postoperatively to about half. Study findings and constraints: Every patient over 26.8% clonality showed endoscopic recurrence. Compared with non-smokers, active smokers at surgery showed more clonal expansions. Mucosal expansions were suggested to be mainly CD8 T cells.

Specified time point: neoterminal ileum biopsy at postoperative endoscopy, about 6 months after surgery. J was trimmed by 5 bases and V by 1 base; bases with no gene match: 4. The CDR3 is made up of 16 amino acids. Looked up from germline, CDR1 is LNHDA and CDR2 is SQIVND (reference sequence). About this clone itself: Its specificity is not known.

Generated by immunoSEQ multiplex PCR, the TCRdb table keeps only in-frame clones and is missing some. The sample lists some 20,000 clones, over 60% seen once, with 4% to 5% in the top ten. The sequence was collected from an adult with Crohn's disease. This chain links TRBV19 with TRBJ2-2; 10 nucleotides match TRBD1. The source material was ileal tissue. The CDR3 DNA sequence: TGTGCCAGTAGTATAGTGGACAGGGGGTGGACCGGGGAGCTGTTTTTT. This gives the protein CASSIVDRGWTGELFF.